Below, one T cell receptor (beta chain) is given with its context. The data were obtained in a study of blood T cell repertoires in COVID-19. Germline V gene data show CDR1 as SGHNT and CDR2 as YENEEA. V lost 3 bases to trimming and J lost 1 base, with 6 bases between them. This CDR3 is built from 14 residues. As handled by the study authors: Researchers report that nucleated cell counts were estimated from reference gene primer amplification. Repertoires were generated with immunoSEQ multiplex PCR, while TCRdb's copy carries only in-frame clones and drops some. For V, J and clone size, that table is used; D and trimming come from the DNA. The data show roughly 70,000 clones, approximately 84% seen once.

The genes are TRBV11-3 and TRBJ2-2, with D perhaps TRBD2 (5 bases). This TCR came from a woman in her sixties or seventies with acute or convalescent COVID-19. Sequenced: peripheral blood. Written as DNA, the CDR3 is TGTGCCAGCAGCTTGAGGGAGAACACCGGGGAGCTGTTTTTT. Its protein product is CASSLRENTGELFF.